The T cell receptor (beta chain) described here comes from a study of cytomegalovirus exposure and HLA in healthy donors. On the study more broadly: Roughly 180 million T cells yielded about 120 million unique TCR beta sequences, as an earlier analysis found. Notes on the study in general: Most CMV-associated TCR beta chains appeared HLA-restricted in a later analysis.

On this clone: The target antigen is unknown.

From germline, CDR1 is LNHDA and CDR2 SQIVND (reference sequence). V was pared by 5 bases and J by 1 base, with 3 bases of the junction left unmatched. The CDR3 is 15 residues long. A multiplex PCR was run with 60 Vbeta primers and 13 Jbeta primers. Repertoires were generated with immunoSEQ multiplex PCR, while TCRdb's copy carries only in-frame clones and drops some. The table lists 150,000 to 200,000 clones, about three quarters of them singletons. The clonotype was recovered from a female donor in good health and CMV-seronegative. The specimen sequenced was PBMCs. The J gene is TRBJ2-3, the V gene TRBV19, with 10 bases matching TRBD2. The CDR3 sequence is CASSVAGGGTDTQYF. The DNA of the CDR3 is TGTGCCAGTAGTGTAGCGGGAGGCGGCACAGATACGCAGTATTTT.